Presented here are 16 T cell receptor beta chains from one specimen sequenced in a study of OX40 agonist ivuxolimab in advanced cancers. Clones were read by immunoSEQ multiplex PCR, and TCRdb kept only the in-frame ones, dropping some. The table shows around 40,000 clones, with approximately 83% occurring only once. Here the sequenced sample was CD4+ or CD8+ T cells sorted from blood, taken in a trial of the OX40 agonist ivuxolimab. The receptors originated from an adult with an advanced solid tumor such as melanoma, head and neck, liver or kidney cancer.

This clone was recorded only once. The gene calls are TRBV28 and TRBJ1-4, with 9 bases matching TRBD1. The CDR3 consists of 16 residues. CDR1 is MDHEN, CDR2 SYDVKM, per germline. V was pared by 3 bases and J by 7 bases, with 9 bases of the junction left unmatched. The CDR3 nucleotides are TGTGCCAGCAGTTTTCACAGGGGGCTTCAGGCTGAAAAACTGTTTTTT. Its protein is CASSFHRGLQAEKLFF. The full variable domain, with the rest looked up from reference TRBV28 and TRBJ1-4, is DVKVTQSSRYLVKRTGEKVFLECVQDMDHENMFWYRQDPGLGLRLIYFSYDVKMKEKGDIPEGYSVSREKKERFSLILESASTNQTSMYLCASSFHRGLQAEKLFFGSGTQLSVL.

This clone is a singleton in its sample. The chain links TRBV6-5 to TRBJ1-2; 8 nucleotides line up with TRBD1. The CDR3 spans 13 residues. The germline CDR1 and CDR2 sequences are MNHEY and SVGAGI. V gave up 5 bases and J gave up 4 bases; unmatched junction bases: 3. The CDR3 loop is CASSADRAYGYTF. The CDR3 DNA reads TGTGCCAGCAGTGCGGACAGGGCCTATGGCTACACCTTC.

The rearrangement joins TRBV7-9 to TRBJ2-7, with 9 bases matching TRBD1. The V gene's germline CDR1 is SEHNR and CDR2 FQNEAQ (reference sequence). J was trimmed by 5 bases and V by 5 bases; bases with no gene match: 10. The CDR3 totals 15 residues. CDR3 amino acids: CASSTDRGGKDEQYF. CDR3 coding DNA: TGTGCCAGCAGCACCGACAGGGGGGGTAAGGACGAGCAGTACTTC.

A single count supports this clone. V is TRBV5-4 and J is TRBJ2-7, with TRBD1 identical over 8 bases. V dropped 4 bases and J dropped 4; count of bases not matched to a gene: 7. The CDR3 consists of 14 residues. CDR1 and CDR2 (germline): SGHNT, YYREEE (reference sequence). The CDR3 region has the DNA TGTGCCAGCAGCCTCGGACAGGGAGGATACGAGCAGTACTTC. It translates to CASSLGQGGYEQYF.

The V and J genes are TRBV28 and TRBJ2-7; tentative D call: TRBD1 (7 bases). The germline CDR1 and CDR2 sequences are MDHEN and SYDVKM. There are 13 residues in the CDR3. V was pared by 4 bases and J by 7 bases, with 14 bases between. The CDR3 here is CASSSRGAGEQYF. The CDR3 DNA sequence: TGTGCCAGCAGTTCCAGGGGGGCTGGGGAGCAGTACTTC.

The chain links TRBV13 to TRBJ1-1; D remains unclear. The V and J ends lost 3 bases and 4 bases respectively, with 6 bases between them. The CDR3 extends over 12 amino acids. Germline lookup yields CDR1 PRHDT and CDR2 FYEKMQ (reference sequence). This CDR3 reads CASSLSGTEAFF. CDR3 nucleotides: TGTGCCAGCAGCTTGTCGGGCACTGAAGCTTTCTTT.

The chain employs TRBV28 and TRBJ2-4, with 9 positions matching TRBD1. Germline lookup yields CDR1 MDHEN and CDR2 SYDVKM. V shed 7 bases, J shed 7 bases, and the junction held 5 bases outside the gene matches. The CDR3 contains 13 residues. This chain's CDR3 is CASTRQGENIQYF. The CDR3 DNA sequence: TGTGCCAGCACCAGACAGGGGGAGAACATTCAGTACTTC.

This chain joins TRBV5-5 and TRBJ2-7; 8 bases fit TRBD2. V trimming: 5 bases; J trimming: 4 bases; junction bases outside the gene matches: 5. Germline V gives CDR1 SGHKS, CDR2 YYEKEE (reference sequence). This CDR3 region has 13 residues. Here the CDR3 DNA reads TGTGCCAGCAGAACCGGGACTAGGTACGAGCAGTACGTC. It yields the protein CASRTGTRYEQYV.

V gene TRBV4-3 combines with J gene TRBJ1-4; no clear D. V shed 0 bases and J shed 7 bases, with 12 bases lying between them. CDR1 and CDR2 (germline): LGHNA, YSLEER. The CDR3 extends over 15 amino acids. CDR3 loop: CASSQDLAFGEKLFF. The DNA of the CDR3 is TGCGCCAGCAGCCAAGACCTGGCCTTTGGTGAAAAACTGTTTTTT.

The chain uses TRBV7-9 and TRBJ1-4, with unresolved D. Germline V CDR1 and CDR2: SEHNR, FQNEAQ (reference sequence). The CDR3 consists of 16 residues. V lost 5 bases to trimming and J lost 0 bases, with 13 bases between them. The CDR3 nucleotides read TGTGCCAGCAGCCTACGGAACCTTGCAACTAATGAAAAACTGTTTTTT. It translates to CASSLRNLATNEKLFF.

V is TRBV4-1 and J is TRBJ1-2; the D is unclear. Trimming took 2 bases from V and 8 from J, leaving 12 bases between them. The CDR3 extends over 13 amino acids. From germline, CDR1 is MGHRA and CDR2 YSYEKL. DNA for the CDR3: TGCGCCAGCAGCCAATTGACTTTGGGGGGCTACACCTTC. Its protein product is CASSQLTLGGYTF.

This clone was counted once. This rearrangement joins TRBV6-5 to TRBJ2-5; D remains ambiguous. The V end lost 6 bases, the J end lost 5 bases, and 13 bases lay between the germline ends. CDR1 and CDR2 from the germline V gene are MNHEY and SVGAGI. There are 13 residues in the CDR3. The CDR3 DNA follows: TGTGCCAGCAGCCCCTTGGTGTTGGAGACCCAGTACTTC. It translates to CASSPLVLETQYF.

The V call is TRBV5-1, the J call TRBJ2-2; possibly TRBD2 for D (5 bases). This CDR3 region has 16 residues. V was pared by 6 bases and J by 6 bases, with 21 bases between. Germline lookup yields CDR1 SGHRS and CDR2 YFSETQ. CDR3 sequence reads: CASTPPHQVGAGELFF. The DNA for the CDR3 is TGCGCCAGCACTCCCCCCCACCAAGTCGGGGCCGGGGAGCTGTTTTTT.

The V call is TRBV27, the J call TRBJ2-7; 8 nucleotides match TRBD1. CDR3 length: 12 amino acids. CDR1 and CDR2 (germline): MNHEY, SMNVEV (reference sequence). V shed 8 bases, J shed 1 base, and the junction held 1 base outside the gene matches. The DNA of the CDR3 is TGTGCCAGCGGGACAGGTTCCTACGAGCAGTACTTC. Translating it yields CASGTGSYEQYF.

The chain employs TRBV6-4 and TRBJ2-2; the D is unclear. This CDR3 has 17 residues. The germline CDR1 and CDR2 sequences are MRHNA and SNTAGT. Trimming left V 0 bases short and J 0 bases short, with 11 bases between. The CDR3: CASSDSYLGPNTGELFF. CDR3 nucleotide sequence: TGTGCCAGCAGTGACTCTTACTTAGGCCCGAACACCGGGGAGCTGTTTTTT.

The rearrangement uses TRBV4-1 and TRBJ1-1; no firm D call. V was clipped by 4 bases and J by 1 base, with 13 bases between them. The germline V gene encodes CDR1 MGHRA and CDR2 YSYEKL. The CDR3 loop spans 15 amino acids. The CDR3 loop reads CASSPLPLGNTEAFF. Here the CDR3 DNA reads TGCGCCAGCAGCCCGTTACCGCTCGGGAACACTGAAGCTTTCTTT.